The clone carrying this T cell receptor beta chain was seen a few times. Its antigen is not identified. The CDR3 runs to 15 residues. Trimming took off 3 bases at V and 1 base at J, with 12 bases between the two ends. Per the germline V gene, CDR1 is SEHNR and CDR2 is FQNEAQ (reference sequence). The sample comes from a study of T-cell reconstitution after alpha-beta-depleted transplantation in children. Unique molecular identifiers were incorporated into the prepared TCRbeta library. One entry per CDR3 protein, called by TCRdb with MiXCR from the PCR reads. The top ten clones hold less than 15% of a sample with about 170,000 distinct CDR3 sequences, around 10% of them seen once. The study's findings and limits: The study reportedly traced alpha-beta T cells about two months after transplant to several hundred expanded graft clones. After transplant, high TCRbeta diversity at day 60 in some patients arose from surviving recipient T cells and thymic progenitors. The main origin of T-cell counts and diversity one year after transplant was newly produced T cells.

Sample: PBMCs, taken before TCRalphabeta/CD19-depleted stem cell transplant. The receptor's source is a boy younger than 10 with acute myeloid leukemia, due to receive a stem cell transplant. The J gene is TRBJ2-5, the V gene TRBV7-9, with a weak D call TRBD2 (5 bases). CDR3 sequence (DNA): TGTGCCAGCAGCTTTGGAGGACCAAGCCAAGAGACCCAGTACTTC. Encoded protein: CASSFGGPSQETQYF.